A single TCR beta chain is shown here with its context. The antigen is unknown. These data are taken from a study of cytomegalovirus exposure and HLA in healthy donors. Study summary: Drawn from HLA-typed donors, roughly 87 million unique TCRs were held in an early data release. Study-wide findings and caveats: The study flagged some 170 TCR beta chains as cytomegalovirus-associated. Information on immune exposure was restricted to one variable (CMV serostatus). The authors excluded some V segments, including TRBV6-2 and TRBV6-3, as indistinguishable.

V lost 3 bases, J lost 10 bases, and 4 bases lay in between. Germline-derived CDR1 and CDR2 are SQVTM and ANQGSEA. The CDR3 totals 9 residues. Both 60 Vbeta primers and 13 Jbeta primers went into the PCR. Clones were sequenced by immunoSEQ multiplex PCR, and TCRdb holds only the in-frame ones, with some missing. The top ten clones hold around 4.1% of a sample with around 160,000 clones, roughly four fifths of them seen once. This rearrangement joins TRBV29-1 to TRBJ2-1; no clear D gene. Sample: PBMCs. The sequence came from a man in his fifties in good health and CMV-seropositive. CDR3 loop: CSVDAEQFF. The CDR3 DNA is TGCAGCGTTGACGCGGAGCAGTTCTTC.